The 25 T cell receptor beta chains reported below all come from one sample, sequenced in a study of blood T cell repertoires in COVID-19. Libraries were prepared by immunoSEQ multiplex PCR; TCRdb keeps only in-frame clonotypes and omits some of them. The table has roughly 350,000 clones, about 85% seen once. The sequenced material came from peripheral blood. These receptors all come from a woman between 18 and 29 years old with acute or convalescent COVID-19.

The chain joins TRBV24-1 to TRBJ2-5; 9 positions agree with TRBD1. After removal of 7 bases from V and 5 bases from J, the junction contained 31 bases not matched to a gene. Germline CDR1 is KGHDR and CDR2 is SFDVKD. The CDR3 consists of 22 residues. The chain's CDR3 is CATRPAYKAVTLWGQGRETQYF. The CDR3 nucleotides are TGTGCCACCAGACCGGCCTACAAAGCTGTAACATTGTGGGGACAGGGCAGGGAGACCCAGTACTTC.

V usage is TRBV21-1 and J usage is TRBJ1-3; the table's TRBD1 call for D was not verified on the DNA. TRBV21-1 is classified as a pseudogene. The CDR3 extends over 15 amino acids. The CDR3 region is CASSMGRSSGNTIYF. DNA for the CDR3: TGTGCCAGCAGCATGGGCAGAAGCTCTGGAAACACCATATATTTT.

The CDR3 DNA sequence: TGTGCCAGCAGCCCCGCCCCCCGGGACAGAGGAGGAGAAAAACTGTTTTTT. This encodes CASSPAPRDRGGEKLFF. The chain has TRBV7-9 and TRBJ1-4, with 7 positions matching TRBD1. In germline, CDR1 is SEHNR, CDR2 FQNEAQ (reference sequence). Losses at the gene ends were 5 bases for V and 8 bases for J; bases not matched to a gene: 17. The CDR3 covers 17 residues. Full variable domain (rest looked up from reference TRBV7-9 and TRBJ1-4): DTGVSQNPRHKITKRGQNVTFRCDPISEHNRLYWYRQTLGQGPEFLTYFQNEAQLEKSRLLSDRFSAERPKGSFSTLEIQRTEQGDSAMYLCASSPAPRDRGGEKLFFGSGTQLSVL.

This chain joins TRBV6-1 and TRBJ1-2, with 7 positions matching TRBD1. The CDR3 spans 15 residues. Germline assignment: CDR1 MNHNS and CDR2 SASEGT. The trim removed 0 bases at V and 2 bases at J, leaving 3 bases unmatched. The CDR3 region is CASSEALQGNYGYTF. The DNA of the CDR3 is TGTGCCAGCAGTGAAGCCTTACAGGGGAACTATGGCTACACCTTC.

The chain combines TRBV5-4 with TRBJ2-6; D is uncertain. V was shortened by 9 bases and J by 0 bases, with 13 bases between the two germline ends. CDR3 length equals 15 residues. Per the germline V gene, CDR1 is SGHNT and CDR2 is YYREEE (reference sequence). The CDR3 protein is CATTGRSSGANVLTF. As DNA, the CDR3 is TGTGCCACCACCGGTCGTAGCTCTGGGGCCAACGTCCTGACTTTC.

The CDR3 protein is CASSYRGSGGYTF. In DNA, the CDR3 is TGTGCCAGCAGTTACAGGGGTTCTGGCGGCTACACCTTC. The chain couples TRBV6-5 to TRBJ1-2, with D possibly being TRBD1 (5 bases). V was trimmed by 2 bases and J by 8 bases, leaving 12 bases between them. This CDR3 contains 13 residues. The V gene's germline CDR1 is MNHEY and CDR2 SVGAGI.

This sequence joins TRBV19 and TRBJ1-5; 9 positions match TRBD1. The germline CDR1 and CDR2 sequences are LNHDA and SQIVND (reference sequence). The CDR3 runs to 14 residues. V lost 5 bases to trimming and J lost 3 bases; unmatched junction nucleotides: 2. CDR3 protein: CASSWTGDNQPQHF. In DNA form, the CDR3 reads TGTGCCAGTAGTTGGACAGGGGACAATCAGCCCCAGCATTTT.

The V and J genes are TRBV3-1 (or the pseudogene TRBV3-2) and TRBJ1-2; D unresolved. The V gene lost 2 bases and the J gene lost 2 bases, with 6 bases spanning the gap. The V gene's germline CDR1 is LGHDT and CDR2 YNNKEL (reference sequence). The CDR3 runs 13 residues. CDR3 DNA: TGTGCCAGCAGCCAACCAGGAAACTATGGCTACACCTTC. Its translation is CASSQPGNYGYTF.

The rearrangement links TRBV19 to TRBJ1-5, with 7 nucleotides matching TRBD1. Trimming took 10 bases from V and 3 from J; bases not matched to a gene: 6. CDR1 and CDR2 from the germline V gene are LNHDA and SQIVND (reference sequence). There are 13 residues in the CDR3. The CDR3 sequence: CATEDRFNQPQHF. In DNA form, the CDR3 reads TGTGCCACCGAGGACAGGTTCAATCAGCCCCAGCATTTT.

The chain links TRBV4-1 to TRBJ2-7; possible D gene TRBD2, 5 bases. The CDR3 totals 17 residues. The V end lost 1 base, the J end lost 2 bases, and 18 bases lay between the germline ends. From germline, CDR1 is MGHRA and CDR2 YSYEKL. This chain's CDR3 is CASSQGDPGPGTYEQYF. CDR3 sequence (DNA): TGCGCCAGCAGCCAAGGGGATCCGGGCCCGGGAACCTACGAGCAGTACTTC.

The V call is TRBV5-6, the J call TRBJ2-7; 8 nucleotides line up with TRBD1. The germline V gene encodes CDR1 SGHDT and CDR2 YYEEEE. V lost 2 bases and J lost 6; bases outside the gene matches: 7. The CDR3 loop spans 14 amino acids. The CDR3: CASSFKDRDVEQYF. The CDR3 nucleotides read TGTGCCAGCAGCTTCAAGGACAGGGACGTCGAGCAGTACTTC.

This clone appeared a single time. As DNA, the CDR3 is TGTGCCAGCAGCTTAGGGTCTCAGGGGGAAGGCACTGAAGCTTTCTTT. The encoded protein is CASSLGSQGEGTEAFF. The rearrangement uses TRBV13 and TRBJ1-1; 7 nucleotides agree with TRBD1. Germline CDR1 reads PRHDT; CDR2 reads FYEKMQ (reference sequence). After removal of 0 bases from V and 4 bases from J, the junction contained 8 bases not matched to a gene. The CDR3 loop spans 16 amino acids.

The CDR3 bases are TGTGCCACCAGCGCGGTAATTGATGAAGCTTTCTTT. Its translation: CATSAVIDEAFF. This chain connects TRBV15 to TRBJ1-1; D not certain. CDR1 is LNHNV and CDR2 is YYDKDF in the germline V gene (reference sequence). This CDR3 has 12 residues. V was cut by 5 bases and J by 7 bases, with 11 bases left in between.

The chain has TRBV29-1 and TRBJ2-3, with a tentative D call TRBD2 (6 bases). The ends were cut back, 6 bases at V and 2 bases at J, with 12 bases in the middle. The CDR3 is 13 residues long. CDR1 and CDR2 (germline): SQVTM, ANQGSEA. The CDR3 loop is CSVRDFVTDTQYF. CDR3 DNA: TGCAGCGTCCGGGACTTCGTCACAGATACGCAGTATTTT.

The chain is built from TRBV3-1 (or the pseudogene TRBV3-2) and TRBJ2-7; 9 bases are shared with TRBD1. With V trimmed by 5 bases and J by 0 bases, 2 bases remained unmatched. Looked up from germline, CDR1 is LGHDT and CDR2 is YNNKEL (reference sequence). The CDR3 length is 14 residues. Here the CDR3 reads CASSKTGGSYEQYF. DNA of the CDR3: TGTGCCAGCAGCAAGACAGGGGGCTCCTACGAGCAGTACTTC.

This clone turned up a few times. The gene calls are TRBV12-3 or TRBV12-4 and TRBJ1-5; 7 bases map to TRBD1. The CDR3 consists of 13 residues. Trimming took 6 bases from V and 5 from J; bases not matched to a gene: 4. The CDR3 protein is CASRSGGYQPQHF. The CDR3 nucleotides read TGTGCCAGCAGGTCAGGGGGTTATCAGCCCCAGCATTTT.

The genes are TRBV19 and TRBJ1-4; the match to TRBD1 covers 9 bases. The germline CDR1 and CDR2 sequences are LNHDA and SQIVND (reference sequence). The ends lost 3 bases at V and 0 bases at J; junction bases unmatched: 5. CDR3 length: 17 residues. CDR3 DNA sequence: TGTGCCAGTAGTATTACGGGACAGGGACCAACTAATGAAAAACTGTTTTTT. It specifies CASSITGQGPTNEKLFF.

This sequence joins TRBV3-1 (or the pseudogene TRBV3-2) and TRBJ2-7, with D tentatively TRBD1 (5 bases). There are 14 residues in the CDR3. The V and J ends lost 1 base and 1 base respectively, with 8 bases between them. Looked up from germline, CDR1 is LGHDT and CDR2 is YNNKEL (reference sequence). CDR3 DNA: TGTGCCAGCAGCCAAGTAACAGGTTCCTACGAGCAGTACTTC. It codes for CASSQVTGSYEQYF.

The chain joins TRBV21-1 to TRBJ2-7; the D segment call TRBD1 is taken from the table without a DNA check. TRBV21-1 constitutes a pseudogene. This CDR3 region has 13 residues. The CDR3 here is CARGQGLSYEQYF. The CDR3 DNA sequence: TGTGCCAGGGGACAGGGGCTTTCCTACGAGCAGTACTTC.

This chain connects TRBV27 to TRBJ1-2, with 9 positions matching TRBD1. The V and J ends lost 3 bases and 8 bases, in that order; junction bases with no gene match: 4. The germline V gene encodes CDR1 MNHEY and CDR2 SMNVEV (reference sequence). The CDR3 contains 13 residues. DNA for the CDR3: TGTGCCAGCAGTTTTTGGGACAGGGACGGCTACACCTTC. Translated: CASSFWDRDGYTF.

This chain joins TRBV6-5 and TRBJ1-5, with D uncertain. This CDR3 comprises 13 residues. Trimming cost V 2 bases and J 6 bases, with 8 bases left between them. Germline loops: CDR1 MNHEY, CDR2 SVGAGI. CDR3 nucleotide sequence: TGTGCCAGCAGTTACAATTCGGGTCAGCCCCAGCATTTT. Its translation: CASSYNSGQPQHF.

The rearrangement links TRBV27 to TRBJ1-1; 7 nucleotides align to TRBD1. The CDR3 extends over 15 amino acids. Germline trimming cut 3 bases from V and 0 bases from J; bases unmatched to any gene: 4. The germline gives CDR1 MNHEY, CDR2 SMNVEV (reference sequence). The chain's CDR3 is CASSFRTGLNTEAFF. Written as DNA, the CDR3 is TGTGCCAGCAGTTTCCGGACAGGCCTGAACACTGAAGCTTTCTTT.

This clone was detected a few times. The DNA for the CDR3 is TGTGCCAGCAGCATAGGGACTAGTCGAGAGACCCAGTACTTC. It translates to CASSIGTSRETQYF. This rearrangement joins TRBV9 to TRBJ2-5; 8 bases fit TRBD2. V trimming: 4 bases; J trimming: 4 bases; junction bases outside the gene matches: 6. CDR1 and CDR2 (germline): SGDLS, YYNGEE. The CDR3 is 14 residues long.

This clone showed up just once. The V call is TRBV10-3, the J call TRBJ2-3; the D gene is possibly TRBD2 (6 bases). The CDR3 consists of 16 residues. V was cut by 5 bases and J by 3 bases, with 18 bases left in between. Germline V lookup: CDR1 ENHRY, CDR2 SYGVKD. CDR3 nucleotides: TGTGCCATCAGTTACGAGCGGAGGAGGGCTACAGATACGCAGTATTTT. Protein product: CAISYERRRATDTQYF.

This sequence joins TRBV19 and TRBJ1-2, with TRBD1 matching 8 bases. The CDR3 has 13 amino acids. Germline CDR1 reads LNHDA; CDR2 reads SQIVND (reference sequence). The V and J ends lost 2 bases and 7 bases, in that order; junction bases with no gene match: 3. The CDR3 nucleotides are TGTGCCAGTAGTATACAGGGGGCGAGTGGCTACACCTTC. The encoded protein is CASSIQGASGYTF.